The sequence of this T cell receptor (beta chain) was determined in a study of cytomegalovirus exposure and HLA in healthy donors. A multiplex PCR was run with 60 Vbeta primers and 13 Jbeta primers. The data were produced by immunoSEQ multiplex PCR, yet TCRdb's version contains in-frame clones alone and is incomplete. This sample has about 110,000 clones, with approximately 70% found just once. This CDR3 has 13 amino acids. Germline CDR1 and CDR2: SGDLS and YYNGEE. The germline V and J ends were trimmed by 4 bases and 9 bases, with 14 bases remaining between them. The TCR sequence derives from a man aged 40-49 years in good health and CMV-seropositive. Sequencing input: PBMCs. The V and J genes are TRBV9 and TRBJ2-1; D might be TRBD2 (5 bases). Here the CDR3 reads CASSRASGGEQFF. In nucleotides, the CDR3 is TGTGCCAGCAGCAGGGCCAGCGGCGGTGAGCAGTTCTTC.